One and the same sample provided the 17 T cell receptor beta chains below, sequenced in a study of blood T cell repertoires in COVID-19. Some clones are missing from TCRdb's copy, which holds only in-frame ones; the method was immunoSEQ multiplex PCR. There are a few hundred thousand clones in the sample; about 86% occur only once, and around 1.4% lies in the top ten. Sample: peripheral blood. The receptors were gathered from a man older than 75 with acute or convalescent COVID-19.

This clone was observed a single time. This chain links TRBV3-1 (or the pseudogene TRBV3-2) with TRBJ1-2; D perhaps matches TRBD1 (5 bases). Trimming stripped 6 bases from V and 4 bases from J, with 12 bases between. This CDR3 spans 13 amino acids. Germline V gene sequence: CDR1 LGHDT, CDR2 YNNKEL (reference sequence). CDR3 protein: CASSGGASYGYTF. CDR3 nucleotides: TGTGCCAGCAGTGGCGGGGCGAGCTATGGCTACACCTTC.

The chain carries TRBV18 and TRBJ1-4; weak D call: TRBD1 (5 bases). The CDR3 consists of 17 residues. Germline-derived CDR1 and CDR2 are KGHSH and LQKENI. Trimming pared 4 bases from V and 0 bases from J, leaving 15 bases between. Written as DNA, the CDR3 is TGTGCCAGCTCACTCAGGACATCAGGCGCAACTAATGAAAAACTGTTTTTT. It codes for CASSLRTSGATNEKLFF.

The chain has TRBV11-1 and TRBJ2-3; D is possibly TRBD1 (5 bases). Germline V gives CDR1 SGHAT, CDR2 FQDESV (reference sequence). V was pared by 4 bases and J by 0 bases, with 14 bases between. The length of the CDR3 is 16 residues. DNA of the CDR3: TGTGCCAGCAGCTCATATACAGGCTCTAGCACAGATACGCAGTATTTT. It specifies CASSSYTGSSTDTQYF.

CDR3 coding DNA: TGTGCCAGCAGTTACTTTTACGAGCAGTACTTC. As protein: CASSYFYEQYF. The chain employs TRBV28 and TRBJ2-7, with unresolved D. The CDR3 covers 11 residues. Between the trimmed V and J ends, which lost 4 bases and 4 bases, there was a span of 5 bases. Per the germline V gene, CDR1 is MDHEN and CDR2 is SYDVKM.

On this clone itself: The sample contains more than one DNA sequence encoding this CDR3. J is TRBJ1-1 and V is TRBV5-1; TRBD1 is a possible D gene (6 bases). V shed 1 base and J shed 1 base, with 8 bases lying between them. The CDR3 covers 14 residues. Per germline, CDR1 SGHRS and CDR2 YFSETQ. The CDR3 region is CASSLRQENTEAFF. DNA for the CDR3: TGCGCCAGCAGCTTGAGACAGGAGAACACTGAAGCTTTCTTT.

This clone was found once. The CDR3 bases are TGTGCCAGCAGTTTTGAACAGGGTTATAATGAAAAACTGTTTTTT. This gives the protein CASSFEQGYNEKLFF. The rearrangement links TRBV6-5 to TRBJ1-4; tentatively, D is TRBD1 (6 bases). The ends were cut back, 4 bases at V and 4 bases at J, with 13 bases in the middle. Per germline, CDR1 MNHEY and CDR2 SVGAGI. The CDR3 is made up of 15 amino acids.

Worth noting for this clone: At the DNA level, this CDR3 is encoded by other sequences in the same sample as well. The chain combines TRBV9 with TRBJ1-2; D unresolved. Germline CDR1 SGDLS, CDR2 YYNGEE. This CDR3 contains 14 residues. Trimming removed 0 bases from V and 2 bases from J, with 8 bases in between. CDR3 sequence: CASSVVGGNYGYTF. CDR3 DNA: TGTGCCAGCAGCGTAGTCGGAGGAAACTATGGCTACACCTTC.

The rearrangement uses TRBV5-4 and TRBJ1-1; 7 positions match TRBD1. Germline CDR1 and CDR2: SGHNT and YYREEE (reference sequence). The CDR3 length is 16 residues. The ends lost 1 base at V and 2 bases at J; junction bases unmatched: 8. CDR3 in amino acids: CASSLPMTGINTEAFF. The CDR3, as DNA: TGTGCCAGCAGCTTGCCGATGACAGGGATAAACACTGAAGCTTTCTTT.

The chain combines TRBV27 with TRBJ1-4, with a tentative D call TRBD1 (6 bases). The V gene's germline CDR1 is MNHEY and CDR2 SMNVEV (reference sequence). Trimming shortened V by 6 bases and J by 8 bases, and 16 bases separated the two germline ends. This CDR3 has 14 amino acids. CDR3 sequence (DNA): TGTGCCAGCAGCCCAGGGGTCGTGATCGAAAAACTGTTTTTT. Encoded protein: CASSPGVVIEKLFF.

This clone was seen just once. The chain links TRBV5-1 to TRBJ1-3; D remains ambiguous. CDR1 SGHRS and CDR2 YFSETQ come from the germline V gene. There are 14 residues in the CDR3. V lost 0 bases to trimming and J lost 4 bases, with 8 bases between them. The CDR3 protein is CASSLDVQGNTIYF. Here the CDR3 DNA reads TGCGCCAGCAGCTTGGACGTGCAGGGAAACACCATATATTTT.

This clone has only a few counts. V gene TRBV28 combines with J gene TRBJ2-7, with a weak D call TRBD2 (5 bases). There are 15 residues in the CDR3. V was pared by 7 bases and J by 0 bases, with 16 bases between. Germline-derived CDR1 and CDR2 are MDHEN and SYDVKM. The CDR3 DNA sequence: TGTGCCAGCAACATAGCGCGGAGTAGCTCCTACGAGCAGTACTTC. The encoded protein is CASNIARSSSYEQYF.

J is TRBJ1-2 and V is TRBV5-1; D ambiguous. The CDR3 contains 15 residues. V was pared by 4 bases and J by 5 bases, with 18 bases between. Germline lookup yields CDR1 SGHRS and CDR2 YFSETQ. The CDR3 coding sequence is TGCGCCAGCAGCCCCGAGAGCGCCTCTCTATATGGCTACACCTTC. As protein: CASSPESASLYGYTF.

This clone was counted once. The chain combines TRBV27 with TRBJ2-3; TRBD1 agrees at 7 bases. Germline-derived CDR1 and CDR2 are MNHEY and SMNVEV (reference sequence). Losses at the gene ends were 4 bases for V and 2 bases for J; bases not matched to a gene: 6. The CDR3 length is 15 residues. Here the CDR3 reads CASSSRQGYTDTQYF. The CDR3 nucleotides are TGTGCCAGCAGTTCCCGACAGGGCTACACAGATACGCAGTATTTT.

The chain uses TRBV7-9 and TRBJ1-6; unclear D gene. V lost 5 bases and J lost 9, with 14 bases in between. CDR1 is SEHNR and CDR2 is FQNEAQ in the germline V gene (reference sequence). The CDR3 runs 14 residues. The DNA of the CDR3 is TGTGCCAGCAGCCCAGACCGGGTTACTTCACCCCTCCACTTT. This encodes CASSPDRVTSPLHF.

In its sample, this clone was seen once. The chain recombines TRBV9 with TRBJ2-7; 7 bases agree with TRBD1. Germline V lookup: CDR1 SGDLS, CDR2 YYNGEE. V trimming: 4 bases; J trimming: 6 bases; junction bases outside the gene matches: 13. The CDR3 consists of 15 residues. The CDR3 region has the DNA TGTGCCAGCAGCCCAGGGGCAGGGGGTTTCGGCGAGCAGTACTTC. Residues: CASSPGAGGFGEQYF.

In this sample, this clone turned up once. DNA for the CDR3: TGTGCCAGCAGTTACCGACTGCATAGCAATCAGCCCCAGCATTTT. Amino acids: CASSYRLHSNQPQHF. The J gene is TRBJ1-5, the V gene TRBV6-2 or TRBV6-3; the D is unclear. Germline V gives CDR1 MNHEY, CDR2 SVGEGT. V dropped 2 bases and J dropped 0 bases, with 8 bases sitting between them. This CDR3 has 15 amino acids.

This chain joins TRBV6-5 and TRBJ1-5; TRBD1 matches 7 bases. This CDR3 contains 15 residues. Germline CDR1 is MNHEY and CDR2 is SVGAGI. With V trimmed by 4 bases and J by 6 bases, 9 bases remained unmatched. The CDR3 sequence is CASSSLGTAIQPQHF. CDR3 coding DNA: TGTGCCAGCAGTTCCCTCGGGACAGCCATTCAGCCCCAGCATTTT.